Following are 8 T cell receptor beta chains from one sample sequenced in a study of blood T cell repertoires in COVID-19. Measured with immunoSEQ multiplex PCR; TCRdb has only the in-frame clones, and not every one. The sample consists of approximately 290,000 clones, 70% to 90% of them appearing once. Sequencing input: PBMCs or T cells enriched from blood (not recorded which). The receptors derive from a woman aged 30 to 39 who had recovered from COVID-19.

This clone was detected once. The chain couples TRBV5-5 to TRBJ1-1, with 9 bases that match TRBD1. The CDR3 has 16 residues. The ends lost 2 bases at V and 3 bases at J; junction bases unmatched: 8. Per germline, CDR1 SGHKS and CDR2 YYEKEE (reference sequence). CDR3 amino acids: CASSFTGGARDTEAFF. DNA for the CDR3: TGTGCCAGCAGCTTTACAGGGGGCGCTCGGGACACTGAAGCTTTCTTT.

The chain is built from TRBV5-1 and TRBJ1-3; perhaps TRBD1 as D (6 bases). The CDR3 length is 14 residues. The germline V gene encodes CDR1 SGHRS and CDR2 YFSETQ. V lost 4 bases, J lost 4 bases, and 12 bases lay in between. CDR3 DNA: TGCGCCAGCAGCCAAACTACAGGGGGAAACACCATATATTTT. It translates to CASSQTTGGNTIYF.

The chain combines TRBV6-5 with TRBJ1-1, with D perhaps matching TRBD1 (6 bases). The CDR3 consists of 14 residues. The germline V gene has CDR1 MNHEY and CDR2 SVGAGI. Trimming removed 0 bases at V and 5 bases at J, with 10 bases between. CDR3 DNA: TGTGCCAGCAGTTACTCGAACAGGGCTACTGAAGCTTTCTTT. The encoded protein is CASSYSNRATEAFF.

This rearrangement joins TRBV19 to TRBJ2-3; D is possibly TRBD1 (6 bases). V was cut by 3 bases and J by 13 bases, with 17 bases left in between. CDR1 LNHDA and CDR2 SQIVND come from the germline V gene (reference sequence). This CDR3 has 13 residues. CDR3 amino acids: CASSILDRARKYF. The CDR3 coding sequence is TGTGCCAGTAGTATCCTGGACAGAGCCCGAAAGTATTTT.

V and J are TRBV19 and TRBJ1-2; no firm D call. Germline CDR1 reads LNHDA; CDR2 reads SQIVND (reference sequence). V was cut by 3 bases and J by 6 bases, with 11 bases left in between. CDR3 length: 13 residues. For the CDR3, the DNA is TGTGCCAGTAGTATGAGAACAGTGGATGGCTACACCTTC. Translation gives CASSMRTVDGYTF.

There are a few counts of this clone. The J gene is TRBJ1-5, the V gene TRBV11-2; 7 positions agree with TRBD1. The J segment lost 8 bases and the V segment lost 1 base, leaving 8 bases of the junction unmatched. Germline CDR1 and CDR2: SGHAT and FQNNGV. The length of the CDR3 is 15 residues. CDR3 loop: CASSLAAGGSKPQHF. The CDR3, as DNA: TGTGCCAGCAGCTTAGCAGCAGGGGGTTCTAAGCCCCAGCATTTT.

The gene calls are TRBV28 and TRBJ2-2, with D unresolved. Germline V gene sequence: CDR1 MDHEN, CDR2 SYDVKM. Trimming shortened V by 4 bases and J by 5 bases, and 8 bases separated the two germline ends. The CDR3 totals 13 residues. CDR3 bases: TGTGCCAGCAGTTATGTGAGGACCGGGGAGCTGTTTTTT. Translation: CASSYVRTGELFF.

CDR3 loop: CASSGLGDGYTF. CDR3 nucleotides: TGTGCCAGCAGCGGACTTGGGGATGGCTACACCTTC. This chain links TRBV28 with TRBJ1-2; D unresolved. The CDR3 runs to 12 residues. The V and J ends lost 6 bases and 6 bases respectively, with 11 bases between them. Per the germline V gene, CDR1 is MDHEN and CDR2 is SYDVKM.